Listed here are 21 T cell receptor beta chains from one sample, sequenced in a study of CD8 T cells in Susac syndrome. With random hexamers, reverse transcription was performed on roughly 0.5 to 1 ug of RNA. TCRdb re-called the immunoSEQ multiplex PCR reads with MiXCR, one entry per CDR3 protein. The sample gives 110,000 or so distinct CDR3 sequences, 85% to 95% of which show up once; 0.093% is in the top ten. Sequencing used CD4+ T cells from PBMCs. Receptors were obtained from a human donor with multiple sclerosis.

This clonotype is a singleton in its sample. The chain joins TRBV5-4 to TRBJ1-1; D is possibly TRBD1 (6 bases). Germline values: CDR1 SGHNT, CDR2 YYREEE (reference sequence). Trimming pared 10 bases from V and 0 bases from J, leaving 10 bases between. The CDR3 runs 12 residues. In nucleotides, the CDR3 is TGTGCCCAGGGGCGCTTGAACACTGAAGCTTTCTTT. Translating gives CAQGRLNTEAFF.

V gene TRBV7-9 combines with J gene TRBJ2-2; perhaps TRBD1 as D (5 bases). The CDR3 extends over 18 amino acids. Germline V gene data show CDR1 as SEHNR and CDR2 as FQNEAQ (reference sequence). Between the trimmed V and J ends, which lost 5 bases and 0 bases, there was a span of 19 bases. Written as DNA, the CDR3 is TGTGCCAGCAGCGCACCCCTATCCAGGGTTTCGAACACCGGGGAGCTGTTTTTT. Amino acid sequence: CASSAPLSRVSNTGELFF.

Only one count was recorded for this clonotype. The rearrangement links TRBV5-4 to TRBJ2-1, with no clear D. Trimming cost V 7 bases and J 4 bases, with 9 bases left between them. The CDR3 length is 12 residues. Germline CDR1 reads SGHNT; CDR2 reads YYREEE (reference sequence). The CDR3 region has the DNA TGTGCCAGCTACGATCTGTACAATGAGCAGTTCTTC. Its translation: CASYDLYNEQFF.

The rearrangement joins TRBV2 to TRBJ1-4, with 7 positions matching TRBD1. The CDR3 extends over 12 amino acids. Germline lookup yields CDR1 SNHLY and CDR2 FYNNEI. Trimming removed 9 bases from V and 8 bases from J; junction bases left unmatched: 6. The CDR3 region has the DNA TGTGCCAGTAACAGGGGAGAAGAAAAACTGTTTTTT. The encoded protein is CASNRGEEKLFF.

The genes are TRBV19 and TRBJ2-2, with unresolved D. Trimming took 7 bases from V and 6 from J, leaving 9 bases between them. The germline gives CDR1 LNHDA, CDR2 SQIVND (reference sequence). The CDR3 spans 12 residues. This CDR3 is CASTTTSGELFF. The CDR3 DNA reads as TGTGCCAGTACAACAACGTCCGGGGAGCTGTTTTTT. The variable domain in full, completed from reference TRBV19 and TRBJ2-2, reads DGGITQSPKYLFRKEGQNVTLSCEQNLNHDAMYWYRQDPGQGLRLIYYSQIVNDFQKGDIAEGYSVSREKKESFPLTVTSAQKNPTAFYLCASTTTSGELFFGEGSRLTVL.

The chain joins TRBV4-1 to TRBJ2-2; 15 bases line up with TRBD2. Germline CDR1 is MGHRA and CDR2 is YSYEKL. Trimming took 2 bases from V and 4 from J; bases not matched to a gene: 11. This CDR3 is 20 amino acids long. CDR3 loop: CASSQPGLAGGPKSTGELFF. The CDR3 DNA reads TGCGCCAGCAGCCAACCAGGACTAGCGGGGGGGCCTAAGAGCACCGGGGAGCTGTTTTTT.

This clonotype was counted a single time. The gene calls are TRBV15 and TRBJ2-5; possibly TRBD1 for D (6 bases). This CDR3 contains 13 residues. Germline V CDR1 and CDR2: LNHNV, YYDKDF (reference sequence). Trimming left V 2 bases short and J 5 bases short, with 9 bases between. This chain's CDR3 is CATSRQGRETQYF. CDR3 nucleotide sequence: TGTGCCACCAGCAGACAGGGGCGGGAGACCCAGTACTTC.

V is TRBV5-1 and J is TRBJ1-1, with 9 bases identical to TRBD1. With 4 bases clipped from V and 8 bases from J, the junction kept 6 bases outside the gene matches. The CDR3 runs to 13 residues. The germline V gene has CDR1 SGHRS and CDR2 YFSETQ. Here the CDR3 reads CASSRWTGEEAFF. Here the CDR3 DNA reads TGCGCCAGCAGCCGGTGGACAGGGGAAGAAGCTTTCTTT.

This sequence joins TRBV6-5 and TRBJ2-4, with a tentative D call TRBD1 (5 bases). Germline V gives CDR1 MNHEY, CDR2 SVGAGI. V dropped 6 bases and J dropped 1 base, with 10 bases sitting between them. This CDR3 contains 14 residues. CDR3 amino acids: CASRGPAAKNIQYF. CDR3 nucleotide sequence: TGTGCCAGCAGGGGGCCCGCCGCCAAAAACATTCAGTACTTC.

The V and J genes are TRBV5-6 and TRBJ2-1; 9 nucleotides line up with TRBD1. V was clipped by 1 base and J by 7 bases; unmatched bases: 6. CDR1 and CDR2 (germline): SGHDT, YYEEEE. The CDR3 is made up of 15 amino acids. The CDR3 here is CASSLLGQGRNEQFF. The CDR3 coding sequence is TGTGCCAGCAGCTTGTTGGGACAGGGAAGGAATGAGCAGTTCTTC.

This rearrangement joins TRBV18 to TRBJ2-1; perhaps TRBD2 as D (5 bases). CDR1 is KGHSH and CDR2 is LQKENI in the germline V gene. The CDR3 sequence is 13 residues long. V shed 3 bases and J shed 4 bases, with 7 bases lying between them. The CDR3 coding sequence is TGTGCCAGCTCACCTCCGGGGTACAATGAGCAGTTCTTC. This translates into CASSPPGYNEQFF.

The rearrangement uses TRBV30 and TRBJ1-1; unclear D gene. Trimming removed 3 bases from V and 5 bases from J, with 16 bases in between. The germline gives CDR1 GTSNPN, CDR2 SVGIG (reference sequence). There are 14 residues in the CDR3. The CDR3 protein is CAWRDGVGLTEAFF. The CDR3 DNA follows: TGTGCCTGGAGGGACGGGGTTGGCCTGACTGAAGCTTTCTTT.

The CDR3: CSVGGRPYEQYF. The CDR3 DNA sequence: TGCAGCGTTGGCGGCAGACCCTACGAGCAGTACTTC. The J gene is TRBJ2-7, the V gene TRBV29-1, with D unclear. Germline CDR1 SQVTM, CDR2 ANQGSEA. The V end was cut by 4 bases, the J end by 2 bases, with 9 bases between. The length of the CDR3 is 12 residues.

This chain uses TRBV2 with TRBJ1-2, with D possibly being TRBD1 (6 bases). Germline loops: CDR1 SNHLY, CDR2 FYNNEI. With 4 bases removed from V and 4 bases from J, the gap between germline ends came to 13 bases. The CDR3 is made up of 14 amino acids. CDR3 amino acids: CASSGTEVSYGYTF. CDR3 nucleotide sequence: TGTGCCAGCAGTGGGACAGAGGTTAGCTATGGCTACACCTTC.

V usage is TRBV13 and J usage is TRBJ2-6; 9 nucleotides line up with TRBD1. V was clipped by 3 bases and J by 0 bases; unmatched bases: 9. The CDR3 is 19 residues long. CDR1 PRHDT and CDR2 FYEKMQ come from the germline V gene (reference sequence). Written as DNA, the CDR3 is TGTGCCAGCAGCTTTTGGGTCAAGACAGGGGGCTCTGGGGCCAACGTCCTGACTTTC. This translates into CASSFWVKTGGSGANVLTF.

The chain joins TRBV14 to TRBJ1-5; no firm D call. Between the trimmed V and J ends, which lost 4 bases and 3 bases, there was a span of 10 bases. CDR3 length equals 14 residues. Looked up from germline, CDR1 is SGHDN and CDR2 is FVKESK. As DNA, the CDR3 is TGTGCCAGCAGCCCCGGACCGGTCAATCAGCCCCAGCATTTT. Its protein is CASSPGPVNQPQHF.

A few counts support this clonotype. The CDR3 coding sequence is TGTGCCAGCAGATCGGACGGAATCTACGAGCAGTACTTC. Its translation: CASRSDGIYEQYF. The chain is built from TRBV27 and TRBJ2-7, with D unresolved. The CDR3 spans 13 residues. Germline V gene lookup returns CDR1 MNHEY and CDR2 SMNVEV (reference sequence). The ends were cut back, 6 bases at V and 3 bases at J, with 12 bases in the middle.

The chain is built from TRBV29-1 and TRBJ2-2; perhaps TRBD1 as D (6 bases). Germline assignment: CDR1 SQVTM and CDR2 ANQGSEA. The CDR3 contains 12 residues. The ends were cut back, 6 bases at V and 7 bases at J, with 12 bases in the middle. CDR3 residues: CSVAQGIGELFF. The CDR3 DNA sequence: TGCAGCGTCGCACAGGGAATCGGGGAGCTGTTTTTT.

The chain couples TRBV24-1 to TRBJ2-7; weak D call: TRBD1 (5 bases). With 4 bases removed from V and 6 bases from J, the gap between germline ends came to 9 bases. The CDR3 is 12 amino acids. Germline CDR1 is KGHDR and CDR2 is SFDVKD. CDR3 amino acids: CATSERDSEQYF. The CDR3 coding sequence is TGTGCCACCAGTGAAAGAGACAGCGAGCAGTACTTC.

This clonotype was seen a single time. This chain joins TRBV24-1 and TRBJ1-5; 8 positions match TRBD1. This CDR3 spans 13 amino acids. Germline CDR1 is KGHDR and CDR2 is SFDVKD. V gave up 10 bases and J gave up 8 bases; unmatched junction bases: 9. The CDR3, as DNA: TGTGCCACTCCCCCCGGGACAGGCAAGCCCCAGCATTTT. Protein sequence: CATPPGTGKPQHF.

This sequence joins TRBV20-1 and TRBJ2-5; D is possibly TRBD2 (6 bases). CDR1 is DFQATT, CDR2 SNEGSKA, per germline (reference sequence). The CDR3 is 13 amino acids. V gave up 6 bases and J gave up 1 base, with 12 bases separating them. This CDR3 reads CSAPWRGQETQYF. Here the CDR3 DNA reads TGCAGTGCACCTTGGCGGGGCCAAGAGACCCAGTACTTC.